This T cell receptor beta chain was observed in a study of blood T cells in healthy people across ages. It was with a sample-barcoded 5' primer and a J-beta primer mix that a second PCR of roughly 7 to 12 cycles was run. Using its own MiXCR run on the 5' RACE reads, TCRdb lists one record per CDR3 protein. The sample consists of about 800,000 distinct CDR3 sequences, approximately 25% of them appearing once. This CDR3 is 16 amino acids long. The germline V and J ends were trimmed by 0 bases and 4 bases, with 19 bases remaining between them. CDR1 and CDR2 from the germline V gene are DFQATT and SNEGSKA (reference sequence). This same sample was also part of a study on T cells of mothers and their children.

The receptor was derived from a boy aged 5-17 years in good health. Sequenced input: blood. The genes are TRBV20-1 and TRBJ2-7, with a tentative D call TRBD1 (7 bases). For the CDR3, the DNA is TGCAGTGCTAGAGATCGGGAGCTGGGACAGATATACGAGCAGTACTTC. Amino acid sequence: CSARDRELGQIYEQYF.